Listed below are T cell receptor beta chains from one sample, sequenced in a study of cytomegalovirus exposure and HLA in healthy donors. TCRdb's table, derived via immunoSEQ multiplex PCR, lists solely in-frame clones and lacks some. The data hold 210,000 or so clones, with more than 70% observed a single time. Sequencing was performed on PBMCs. All receptors derive from a human donor in good health. Both conserved end residues are part of each CDR3. The D gene is left open where the match is weak. Clone size, where shown, is once, few, many, or a class for clones that have expanded.

.	TRBD2	TRBV2	15	TRBJ2-7	CASSEGLAGTYEQYF	TGTGCCAGCAGTGAAGGACTAGCGGGTACCTACGAGCAGTACTTC
.	TRBD1	TRBV18	17	TRBJ2-1	CASSPRTGGFSYNEQFF	TGTGCCAGCTCACCACGGACAGGGGGCTTCTCCTACAATGAGCAGTTCTTC
few	.	TRBV5-1	14	TRBJ2-3	CASSLDGVADTQYF	TGCGCCAGCAGCCTGGATGGCGTAGCCGATACGCAGTATTTT
.	TRBD1	TRBV5-1	14	TRBJ1-1	CASSYGQGNTEAFF	TGCGCCAGCAGCTACGGACAGGGTAATACTGAAGCTTTCTTT
few	TRBD2	TRBV4-3	18	TRBJ2-3	CASSQGLAGGGGTDTQYF	TGCGCCAGCAGCCAGGGACTAGCGGGGGGGGGTGGCACAGATACGCAGTATTTT
.	TRBD2	TRBV7-8	16	TRBJ2-3	CASSFTSGGNTDTQYF	TGTGCCAGCAGCTTTACTAGCGGGGGGAACACAGATACGCAGTATTTT
.	TRBD2	TRBV7-3	15	TRBJ2-3	CASSPLGLAGDTQYF	TGTGCCAGCAGCCCTCTTGGGCTAGCGGGGGATACGCAGTATTTT
.	TRBD1	TRBV5-4	13	TRBJ1-2	CASSLAGGVVYTF	TGTGCCAGCAGCTTGGCAGGGGGCGTAGTCTACACCTTC
.	TRBD1	TRBV13	14	TRBJ2-7	CASSPGTGRYEQYF	TGTGCCAGCAGCCCTGGGACAGGGAGGTACGAGCAGTACTTC
.	TRBD2	TRBV27	17	TRBJ2-1	CASSHGLDRLAYNEQFF	TGTGCCAGCAGCCACGGCCTCGACAGACTAGCTTACAATGAGCAGTTCTTC
.	TRBD2	TRBV28	18	TRBJ2-7	CASSISSGLAVSSYEQYF	TGTGCCAGCAGTATATCCTCGGGACTAGCGGTGAGCTCCTACGAGCAGTACTTC
.	.	TRBV7-9	13	TRBJ1-1	CASSYGTSNEAFF	TGTGCCAGCAGCTACGGGACAAGTAACGAAGCTTTCTTT
.	TRBD1	TRBV4-1	17	TRBJ2-1	CASSQGRGKSSYNEQFF	TGCGCCAGCAGCCAAGGCAGGGGGAAAAGCTCCTACAATGAGCAGTTCTTC
.	.	TRBV23-1	16	TRBJ2-7	CASSHPTDGPRGTRYF	TGCGCCAGCAGTCACCCCACTGACGGACCCCGGGGGACCCGATACTTC